Given below is one T cell receptor beta chain in context. The method was immunoSEQ multiplex PCR; TCRdb's version includes in-frame clones alone and lacks a portion of them. The sample includes 60,000 to 70,000 clones, 79% of them seen just once. This CDR3 is 15 amino acids long. Between the trimmed V and J ends, which lost 4 bases and 6 bases, there was a span of 15 bases. Germline CDR1 LGHDT, CDR2 YNNKEL (reference sequence). The sample originates from a study of blood T cell repertoires in COVID-19. The V and J genes are TRBV3-1 (or the pseudogene TRBV3-2) and TRBJ1-4; D is uncertain. The sequence was obtained from a woman in her 70s with acute or convalescent COVID-19. Material for sequencing was peripheral blood. DNA of the CDR3: TGTGCCAGCAGCCCCAGTCTCCTTTTTGATGAAAAACTGTTTTTT. Amino acid sequence: CASSPSLLFDEKLFF.